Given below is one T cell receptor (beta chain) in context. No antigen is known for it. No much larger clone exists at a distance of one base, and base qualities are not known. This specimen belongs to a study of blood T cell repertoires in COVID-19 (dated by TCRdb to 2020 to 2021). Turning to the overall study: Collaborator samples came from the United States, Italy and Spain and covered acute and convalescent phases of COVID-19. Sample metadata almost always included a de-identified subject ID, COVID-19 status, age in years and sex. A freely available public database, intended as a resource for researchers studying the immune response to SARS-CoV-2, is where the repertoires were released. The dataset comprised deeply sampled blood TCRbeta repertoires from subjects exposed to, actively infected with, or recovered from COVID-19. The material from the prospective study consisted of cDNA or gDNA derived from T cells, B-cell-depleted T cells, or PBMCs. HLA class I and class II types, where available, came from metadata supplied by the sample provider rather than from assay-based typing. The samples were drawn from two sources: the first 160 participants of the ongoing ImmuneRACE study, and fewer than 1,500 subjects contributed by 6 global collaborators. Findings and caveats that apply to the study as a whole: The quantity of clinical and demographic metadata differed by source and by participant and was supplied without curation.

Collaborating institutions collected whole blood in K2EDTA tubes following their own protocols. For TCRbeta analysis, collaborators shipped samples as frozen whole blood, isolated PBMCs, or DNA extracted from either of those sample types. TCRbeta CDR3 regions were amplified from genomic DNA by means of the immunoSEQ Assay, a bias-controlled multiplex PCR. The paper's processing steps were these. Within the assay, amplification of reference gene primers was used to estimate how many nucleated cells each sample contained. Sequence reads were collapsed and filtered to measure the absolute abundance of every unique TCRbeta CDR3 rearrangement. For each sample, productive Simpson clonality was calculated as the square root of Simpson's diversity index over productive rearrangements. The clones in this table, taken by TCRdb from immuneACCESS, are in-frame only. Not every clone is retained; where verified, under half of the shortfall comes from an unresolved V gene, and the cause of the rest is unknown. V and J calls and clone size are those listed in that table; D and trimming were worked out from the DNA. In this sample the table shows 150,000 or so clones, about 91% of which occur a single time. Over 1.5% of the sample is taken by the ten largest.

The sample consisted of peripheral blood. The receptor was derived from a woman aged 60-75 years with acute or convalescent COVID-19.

This receptor has the CDR3 CASSSALPTGEQYF. The nucleotide sequence reads as follows: TGTGCCAGCAGTTCAGCACTTCCGACAGGCGAGCAGTACTTC. The chain was built from TRBV6-5 and TRBJ2-7; possibly the D gene is TRBD1, per 6 matching bases. V is pared back by 4 bases and J by 6 bases, with 16 bases lying between the germline termini. From the cysteine up to the phenylalanine, the CDR3 has a length of 14 residues. The read is trimmed to its CDR3 DNA, 42 bases read in frame from base 1. Per the germline V gene, MNHEY is the CDR1 and SVGAGI is the CDR2.